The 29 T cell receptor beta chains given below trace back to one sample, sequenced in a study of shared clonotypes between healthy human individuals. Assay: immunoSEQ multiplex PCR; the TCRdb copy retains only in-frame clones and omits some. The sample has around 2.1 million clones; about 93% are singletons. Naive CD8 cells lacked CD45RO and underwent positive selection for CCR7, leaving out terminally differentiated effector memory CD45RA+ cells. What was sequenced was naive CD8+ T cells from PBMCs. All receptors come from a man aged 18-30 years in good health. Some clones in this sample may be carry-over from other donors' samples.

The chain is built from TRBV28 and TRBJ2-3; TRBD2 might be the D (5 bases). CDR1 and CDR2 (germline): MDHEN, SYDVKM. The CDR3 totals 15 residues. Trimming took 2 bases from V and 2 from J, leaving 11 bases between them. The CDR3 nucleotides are TGTGCCAGCAGTTTAGAACTAGAGATCACAGATACGCAGTATTTT. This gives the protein CASSLELEITDTQYF.

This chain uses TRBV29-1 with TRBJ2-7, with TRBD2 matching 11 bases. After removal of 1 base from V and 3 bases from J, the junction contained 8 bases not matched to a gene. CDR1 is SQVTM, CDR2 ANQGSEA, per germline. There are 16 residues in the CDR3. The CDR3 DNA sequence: TGCAGCGTTGAAGGCCTACTAGCGGGAGACGTCTACGAGCAGTACTTC. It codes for CSVEGLLAGDVYEQYF.

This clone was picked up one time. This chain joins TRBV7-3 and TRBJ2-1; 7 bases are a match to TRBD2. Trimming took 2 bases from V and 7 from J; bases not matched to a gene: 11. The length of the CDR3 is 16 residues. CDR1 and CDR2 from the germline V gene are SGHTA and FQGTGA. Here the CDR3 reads CASSLVGGRLGNEQFF. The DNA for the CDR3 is TGTGCCAGCAGCTTAGTGGGCGGGAGACTTGGAAATGAGCAGTTCTTC. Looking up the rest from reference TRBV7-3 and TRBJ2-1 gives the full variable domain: GAGVSQTPSNKVTEKGKYVELRCDPISGHTALYWYRQSLGQGPEFLIYFQGTGAADDSGLPNDRFFAVRPEGSVSTLKIQRTERGDSAVYLCASSLVGGRLGNEQFFGPGTRLTVL.

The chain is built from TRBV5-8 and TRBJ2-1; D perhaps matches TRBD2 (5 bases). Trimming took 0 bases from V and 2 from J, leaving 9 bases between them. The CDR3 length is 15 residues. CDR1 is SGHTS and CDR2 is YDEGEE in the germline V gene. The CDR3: CASSLVGVPYNEQFF. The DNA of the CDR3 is TGTGCCAGCAGCTTGGTGGGAGTTCCCTACAATGAGCAGTTCTTC.

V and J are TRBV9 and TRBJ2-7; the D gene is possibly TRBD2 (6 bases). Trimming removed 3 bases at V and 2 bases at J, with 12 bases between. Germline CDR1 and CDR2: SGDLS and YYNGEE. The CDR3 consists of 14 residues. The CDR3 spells CASSEGGGTYEQYF. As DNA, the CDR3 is TGTGCCAGCAGCGAAGGAGGAGGGACCTACGAGCAGTACTTC.

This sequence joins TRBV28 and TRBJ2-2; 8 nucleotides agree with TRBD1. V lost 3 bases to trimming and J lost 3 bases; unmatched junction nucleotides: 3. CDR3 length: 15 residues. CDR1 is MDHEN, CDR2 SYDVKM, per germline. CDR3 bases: TGTGCCAGCAGTTTCCCAGGGGGCTACACCGGGGAGCTGTTTTTT. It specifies CASSFPGGYTGELFF.

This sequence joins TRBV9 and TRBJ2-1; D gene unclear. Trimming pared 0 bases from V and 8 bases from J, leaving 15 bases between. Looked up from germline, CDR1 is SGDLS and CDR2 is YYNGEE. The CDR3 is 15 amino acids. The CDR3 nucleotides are TGTGCCAGCAGCGTAGTTTGGGGAACAGACGATGAGCAGTTCTTC. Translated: CASSVVWGTDDEQFF.

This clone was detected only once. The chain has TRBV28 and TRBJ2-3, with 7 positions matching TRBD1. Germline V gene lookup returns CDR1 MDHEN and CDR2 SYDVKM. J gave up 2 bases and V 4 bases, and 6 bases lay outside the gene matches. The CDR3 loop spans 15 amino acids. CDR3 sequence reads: CASSWGTDFTDTQYF. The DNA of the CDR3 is TGTGCCAGCAGTTGGGGGACAGACTTCACAGATACGCAGTATTTT.

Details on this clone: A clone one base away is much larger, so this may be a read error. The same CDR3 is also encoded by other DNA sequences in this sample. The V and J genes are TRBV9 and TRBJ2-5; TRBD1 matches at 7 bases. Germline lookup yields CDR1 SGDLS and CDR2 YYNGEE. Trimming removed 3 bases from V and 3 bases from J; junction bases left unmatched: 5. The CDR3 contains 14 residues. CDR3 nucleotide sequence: TGTGCCAGCAGCGCCTCCGGGACAGAAGAGACCCAGTACTTC. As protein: CASSASGTEETQYF.

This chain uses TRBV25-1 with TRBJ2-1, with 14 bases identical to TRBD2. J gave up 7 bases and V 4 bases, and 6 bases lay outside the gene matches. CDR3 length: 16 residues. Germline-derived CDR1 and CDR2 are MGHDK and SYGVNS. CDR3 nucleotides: TGTGCCAGCAGTGCCGGGGGACTAGCGGGAGTTAATGAGCAGTTCTTC. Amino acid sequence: CASSAGGLAGVNEQFF.

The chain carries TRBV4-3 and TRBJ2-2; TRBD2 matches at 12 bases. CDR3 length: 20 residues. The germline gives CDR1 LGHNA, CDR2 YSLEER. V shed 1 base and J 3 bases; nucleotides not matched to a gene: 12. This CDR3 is CASSQASGRAIHLDTGELFF. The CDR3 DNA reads TGCGCCAGCAGCCAAGCTAGCGGGAGGGCCATCCATTTAGACACCGGGGAGCTGTTTTTT.

CDR3 amino acids: CASSQESEWETQYF. In DNA form, the CDR3 reads TGTGCCAGCAGCCAAGAATCGGAGTGGGAGACCCAGTACTTC. The rearrangement uses TRBV4-2 and TRBJ2-5, with D unresolved. The length of the CDR3 is 14 residues. Germline assignment: CDR1 LGHNA and CDR2 YNFKEQ. V gave up 0 bases and J gave up 5 bases, with 10 bases separating them.

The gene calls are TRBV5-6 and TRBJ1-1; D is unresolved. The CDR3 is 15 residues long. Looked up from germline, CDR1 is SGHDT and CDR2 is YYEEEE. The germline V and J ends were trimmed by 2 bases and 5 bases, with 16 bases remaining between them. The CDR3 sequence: CASSFSDLIATEAFF. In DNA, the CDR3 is TGTGCCAGCAGCTTTTCGGACCTGATAGCTACTGAAGCTTTCTTT. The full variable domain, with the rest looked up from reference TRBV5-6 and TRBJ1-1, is DAGVTQSPTHLIKTRGQQVTLRCSPKSGHDTVSWYQQALGQGPQFIFQYYEEEERQRGNFPDRFSGHQFPNYSSELNVNALLLGDSALYLCASSFSDLIATEAFFGQGTRLTVV.

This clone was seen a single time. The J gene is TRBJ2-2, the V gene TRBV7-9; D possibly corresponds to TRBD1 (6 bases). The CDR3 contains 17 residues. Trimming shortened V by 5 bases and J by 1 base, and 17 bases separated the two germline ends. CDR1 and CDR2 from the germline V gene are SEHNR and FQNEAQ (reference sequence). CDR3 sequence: CASSTPREGGNTGELFF. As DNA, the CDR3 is TGTGCCAGCAGCACCCCACGTGAAGGGGGGAACACCGGGGAGCTGTTTTTT.

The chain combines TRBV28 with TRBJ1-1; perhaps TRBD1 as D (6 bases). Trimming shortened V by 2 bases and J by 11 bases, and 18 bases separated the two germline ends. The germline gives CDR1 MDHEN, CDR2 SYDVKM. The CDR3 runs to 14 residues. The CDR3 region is CASSLDRMGISAFF. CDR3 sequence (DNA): TGTGCCAGCAGTTTAGACAGGATGGGGATTTCGGCTTTCTTT. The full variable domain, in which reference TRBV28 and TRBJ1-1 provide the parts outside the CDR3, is DVKVTQSSRYLVKRTGEKVFLECVQDMDHENMFWYRQDPGLGLRLIYFSYDVKMKEKGDIPEGYSVSREKKERFSLILESASTNQTSMYLCASSLDRMGISAFFGQGTRLTVV.

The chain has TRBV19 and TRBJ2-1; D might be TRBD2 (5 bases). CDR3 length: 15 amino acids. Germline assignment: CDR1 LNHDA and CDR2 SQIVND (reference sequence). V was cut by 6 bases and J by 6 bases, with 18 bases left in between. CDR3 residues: CASSLGVAPPNEQFF. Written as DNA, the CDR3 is TGTGCCAGTAGCTTAGGTGTAGCGCCCCCCAATGAGCAGTTCTTC.

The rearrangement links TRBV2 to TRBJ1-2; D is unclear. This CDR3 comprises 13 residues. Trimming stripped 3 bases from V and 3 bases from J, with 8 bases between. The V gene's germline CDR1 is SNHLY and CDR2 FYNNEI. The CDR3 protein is CASSDGEDYGYTF. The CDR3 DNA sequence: TGTGCCAGCAGTGACGGAGAAGACTATGGCTACACCTTC.

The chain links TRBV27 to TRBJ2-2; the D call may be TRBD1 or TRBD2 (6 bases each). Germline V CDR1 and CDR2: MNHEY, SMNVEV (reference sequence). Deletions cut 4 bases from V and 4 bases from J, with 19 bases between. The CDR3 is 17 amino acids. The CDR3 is CASSSNFVRGPTGELFF. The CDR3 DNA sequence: TGTGCCAGCAGTTCAAACTTCGTCCGGGGGCCCACCGGGGAGCTGTTTTTT.

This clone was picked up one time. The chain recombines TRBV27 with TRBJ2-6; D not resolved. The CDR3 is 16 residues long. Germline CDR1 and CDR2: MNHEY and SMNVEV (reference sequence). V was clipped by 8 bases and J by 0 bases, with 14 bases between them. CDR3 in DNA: TGTGCCAGCCCAAGGTCAGTTCACTCTGGGGCCAACGTCCTGACTTTC. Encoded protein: CASPRSVHSGANVLTF.

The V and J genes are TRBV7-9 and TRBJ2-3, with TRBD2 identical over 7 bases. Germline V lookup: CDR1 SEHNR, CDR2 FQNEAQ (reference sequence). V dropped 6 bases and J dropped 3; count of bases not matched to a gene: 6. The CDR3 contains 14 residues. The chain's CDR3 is CASSSGFLTDTQYF. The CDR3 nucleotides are TGTGCCAGCAGTAGCGGGTTTTTGACAGATACGCAGTATTTT.

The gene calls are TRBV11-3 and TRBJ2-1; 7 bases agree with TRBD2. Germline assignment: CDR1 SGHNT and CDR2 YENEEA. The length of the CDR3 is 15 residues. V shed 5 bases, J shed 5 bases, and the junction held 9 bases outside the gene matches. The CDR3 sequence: CASSTRSGLHNEQFF. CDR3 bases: TGTGCCAGCAGCACCCGTAGCGGGCTTCACAATGAGCAGTTCTTC.

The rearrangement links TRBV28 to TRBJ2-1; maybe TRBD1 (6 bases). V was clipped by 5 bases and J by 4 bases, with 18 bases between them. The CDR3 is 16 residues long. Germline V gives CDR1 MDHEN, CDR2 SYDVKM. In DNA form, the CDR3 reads TGTGCCAGCAGTCGTCCCGGGACACGGACGTACAATGAGCAGTTCTTC. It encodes CASSRPGTRTYNEQFF. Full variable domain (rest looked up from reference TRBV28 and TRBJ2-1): DVKVTQSSRYLVKRTGEKVFLECVQDMDHENMFWYRQDPGLGLRLIYFSYDVKMKEKGDIPEGYSVSREKKERFSLILESASTNQTSMYLCASSRPGTRTYNEQFFGPGTRLTVL.

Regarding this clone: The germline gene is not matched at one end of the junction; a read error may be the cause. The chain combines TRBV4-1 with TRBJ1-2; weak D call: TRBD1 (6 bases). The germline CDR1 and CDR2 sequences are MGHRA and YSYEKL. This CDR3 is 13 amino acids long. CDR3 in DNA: TGCGCCAGCAGCCAAGACGTCACAGGGCCTCCCATCTTC. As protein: CASSQDVTGPPIF.

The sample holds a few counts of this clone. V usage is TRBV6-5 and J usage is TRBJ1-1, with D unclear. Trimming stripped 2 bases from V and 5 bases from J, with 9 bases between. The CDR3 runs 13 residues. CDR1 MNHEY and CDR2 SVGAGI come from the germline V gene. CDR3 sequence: CASSYGERTEAFF. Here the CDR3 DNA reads TGTGCCAGCAGTTACGGCGAGCGGACTGAAGCTTTCTTT.

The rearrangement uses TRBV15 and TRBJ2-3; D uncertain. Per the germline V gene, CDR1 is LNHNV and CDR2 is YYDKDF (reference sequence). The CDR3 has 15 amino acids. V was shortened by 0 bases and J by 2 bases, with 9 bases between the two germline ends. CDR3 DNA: TGTGCCACCAGCAGAGATCTTGGAATCACAGATACGCAGTATTTT. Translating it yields CATSRDLGITDTQYF.

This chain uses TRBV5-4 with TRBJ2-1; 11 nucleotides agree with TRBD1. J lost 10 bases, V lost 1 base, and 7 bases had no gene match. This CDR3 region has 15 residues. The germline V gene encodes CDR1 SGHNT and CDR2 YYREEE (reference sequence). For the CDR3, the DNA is TGTGCCAGCAGCTTGCGGGACAGGGGGGAGCACGAGCAGTTCTTC. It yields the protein CASSLRDRGEHEQFF.

DNA for the CDR3: TGTGCCAGCAGTTCCCCGCCGGGACACCTTTACGAGCAGTACTTC. Amino acid sequence: CASSSPPGHLYEQYF. The chain combines TRBV27 with TRBJ2-7; tentative D call: TRBD1 (6 bases). The CDR3 is made up of 15 amino acids. V lost 4 bases and J lost 4, with 17 bases in between. The germline V gene has CDR1 MNHEY and CDR2 SMNVEV (reference sequence).

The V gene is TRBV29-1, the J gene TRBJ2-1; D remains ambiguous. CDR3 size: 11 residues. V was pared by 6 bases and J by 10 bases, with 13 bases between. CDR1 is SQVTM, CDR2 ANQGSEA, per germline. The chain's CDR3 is CSVPVGREQFF. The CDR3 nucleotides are TGCAGCGTCCCAGTCGGCCGGGAGCAGTTCTTC.

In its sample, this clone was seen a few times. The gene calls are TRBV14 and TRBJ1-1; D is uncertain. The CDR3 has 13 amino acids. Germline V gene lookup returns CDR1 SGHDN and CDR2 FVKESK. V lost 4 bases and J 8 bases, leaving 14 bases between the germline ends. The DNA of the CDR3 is TGTGCCAGCAGCCGACGGACGGGGAGAGAAGCTTTCTTT. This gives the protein CASSRRTGREAFF.